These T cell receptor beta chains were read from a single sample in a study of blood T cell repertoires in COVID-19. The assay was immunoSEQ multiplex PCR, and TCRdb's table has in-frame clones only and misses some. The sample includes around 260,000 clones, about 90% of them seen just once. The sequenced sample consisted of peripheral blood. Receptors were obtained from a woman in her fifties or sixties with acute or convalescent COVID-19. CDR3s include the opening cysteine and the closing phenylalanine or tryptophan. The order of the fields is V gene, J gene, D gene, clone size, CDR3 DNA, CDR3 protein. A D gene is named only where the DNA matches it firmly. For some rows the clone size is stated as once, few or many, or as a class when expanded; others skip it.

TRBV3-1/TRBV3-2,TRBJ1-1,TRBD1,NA,TGTGCCAGCAGTCGAAGTGACAGGGACGGCACTGAAGCTTTCTTT,CASSRSDRDGTEAFF
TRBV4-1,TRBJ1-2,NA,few,TGCGCCAGCAGCCAAGCATCAGGGAACTATGGCTACACCTTC,CASSQASGNYGYTF
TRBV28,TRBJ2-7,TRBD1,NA,TGTGCCAGTCTTCCCTACCGGGACAGCACCTACGAGCAGTACTTC,CASLPYRDSTYEQYF
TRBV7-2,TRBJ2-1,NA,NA,TGTGCCAGCAGCTTAGCTACTAGTGGCTACAATGAGCAGTTCTTC,CASSLATSGYNEQFF
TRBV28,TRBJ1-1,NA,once,TGTGCCAGCAGTCCATTGGGAGGGATTGAAGCTTTCTTT,CASSPLGGIEAFF
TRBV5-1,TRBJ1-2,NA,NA,TGCGCCAGCAAATTGACAGACAGAAACTATGGCTACACCTTC,CASKLTDRNYGYTF
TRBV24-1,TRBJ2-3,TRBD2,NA,TGTGCCACCAGTGATACTCTGGCGGGAGTGTCAGATACGCAGTATTTT,CATSDTLAGVSDTQYF
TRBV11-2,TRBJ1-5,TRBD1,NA,TGTGCCAGCAGCTTAGAAGGGGGCAGTCAGCCCCAACATTTT,CASSLEGGSQPQHF
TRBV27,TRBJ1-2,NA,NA,TGTGCCAGCAGTTTGAACAGGGATTTCTATGGCTACACCTTC,CASSLNRDFYGYTF
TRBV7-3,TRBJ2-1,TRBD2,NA,TGTGCCAGCAGCTCGGGGACTAGCGGGAACGAGCAGTTCTTC,CASSSGTSGNEQFF
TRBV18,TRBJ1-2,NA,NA,TGTGCCAGCTCACCACCGGGCGTTGGCAGATCCTATGGCTACACCTTC,CASSPPGVGRSYGYTF
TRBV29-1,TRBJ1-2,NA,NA,TGCAGCGCCGACGTCAGTGGGCCCTCCCCCTATGGCTACACCTTC,CSADVSGPSPYGYTF